This entry describes one TCR beta chain. Its specificity is not known. This sample was included in a study of T cell responses to AZD1222 COVID-19 vaccine. Study overall: Second-dose groups at about 4 or about 12 weeks were pooled. Study-level points and caveats: Spike regions recognized by vaccine-associated CD4 TCRs spanned the protein, led by 160-218 and 743-854. Epitopes outside B.1.351 and B.1.1.7 mutated regions reportedly drew nearly half of spike TCRs. Compared with day 0, the breadth and depth of the Spike-specific TCR repertoire rose significantly after two doses of AZD1222.

Germline values: CDR1 SGHDN, CDR2 FVKESK. The V and J ends lost 1 base and 2 bases, in that order; junction bases with no gene match: 9. The CDR3 extends over 17 amino acids. Generated by immunoSEQ multiplex PCR, the TCRdb table keeps only in-frame clones and is missing some. The sample contains about 110,000 clones, around 86% of which appear only once. Specimen: peripheral blood, collected on day 0 of AZD1222 vaccination. V gene TRBV14 combines with J gene TRBJ2-3; TRBD2 aligns across 7 bases. The TCR comes from an adult in good health. DNA of the CDR3: TGTGCCAGCAGCCAAGTCGGGCTAGCGGTGCTCACAGATACGCAGTATTTT. Its translation: CASSQVGLAVLTDTQYF.